Listed below are T cell receptor beta chains from one sample, sequenced in a study of CD4 T cells in relation to SARS-CoV-2 and coronaviruses. For these TCRs, the target antigens are not known. Clones were read by immunoSEQ multiplex PCR, and TCRdb kept only the in-frame ones, dropping some. The sample lists 15,000 to 19,000 clones; approximately 80% were seen once. Source material: CD4+ T cells from PBMCs, cultured in vitro. These receptor sequences come from a human donor in good health. Both conserved end residues are trimmed from each CDR3. Fields, in order: clone size, J gene, V gene, CDR3 protein. Not every row has a clone size; where given, it reads once, few, many or a size class.

NA TRBJ2-7 TRBV5-1 ASSSSGRSSYEQY
NA TRBJ1-2 TRBV19 ASDSGTGSYYGYT
NA TRBJ1-4 TRBV5-4 ASSPIQGLGEKLF
NA TRBJ1-6 TRBV27 ASSAGRDNSPLH
NA TRBJ1-5 TRBV30 AWKGQNSNQPQH
NA TRBJ2-1 TRBV18 ASLGLAGGPPNEQF
NA TRBJ2-1 TRBV5-1 ASSEGTGGNEQF
NA TRBJ2-6 TRBV7-2 ASSLQTGPGANVLT
NA TRBJ1-2 TRBV18 ASSPPGTDYGYT
NA TRBJ1-2 TRBV5-1 ASSFEGDYGYT
few TRBJ1-1 TRBV6-2/TRBV6-3 ASSYSRIGRGAF
NA TRBJ2-1 TRBV7-6 ASSLAGVGEFEQF
NA TRBJ2-5 TRBV6-5 AIHGTGLPSETQY
NA TRBJ2-7 TRBV5-1 ASSLSGTGFYEQY
NA TRBJ1-1 TRBV7-3 ASSLSANTEAF
few TRBJ1-3 TRBV30 AWSVAGDTIY
NA TRBJ1-2 TRBV7-8 ASSPTGTGGAEGYT
NA TRBJ1-4 TRBV19 ASSISGEKLF
NA TRBJ2-3 TRBV15 ATSLNTRPQY
NA TRBJ2-5 TRBV3-1/TRBV3-2 ASSQAPAFGTQY
NA TRBJ1-5 TRBV27 ASSSLKIGQSNQPQH
NA TRBJ2-2 TRBV2 ASDEERSLTGELF
NA TRBJ1-5 TRBV7-9 ASSFEGNQPQH
NA TRBJ1-5 TRBV28 ASEIAGRYSNQPQH
NA TRBJ2-1 TRBV28 ASSWGIYEQF
NA TRBJ1-5 TRBV15 ATSREFSHSNQPQH
NA TRBJ2-3 TRBV10-3 AISASGTASGDTQY
NA TRBJ2-3 TRBV10-2 AMGKGVTDTQY
NA TRBJ1-2 TRBV7-3 ASSLGGSPANYGYT
NA TRBJ2-1 TRBV11-3 ASSLDSREVDEQF
NA TRBJ2-7 TRBV3-1/TRBV3-2 ASSQDTLAAYEQY
NA TRBJ2-1 TRBV11-3 ASSLSGTGLLGEQF
NA TRBJ2-3 TRBV5-4 ASSLRTGTSTDTQY
NA TRBJ1-1 TRBV27 ASSFRQGWNTEAF
NA TRBJ2-3 TRBV2 ASSETDYTDTQY
NA TRBJ2-4 TRBV11-1 ASRVTGLAKNIQY
NA TRBJ2-7 TRBV7-2 ASSPTGGYEQY
NA TRBJ2-2 TRBV5-1 ASSFNMRDRNTGELF
NA TRBJ2-1 TRBV11-2 ASREFRGRYNEQF
NA TRBJ2-5 TRBV7-3 ASSIGSRETQY
NA TRBJ2-4 TRBV14 ASSLTRITLAKNIQY
NA TRBJ2-7 TRBV12-3/TRBV12-4 ASSARWGYEQY
NA TRBJ2-7 TRBV3-1/TRBV3-2 ASSQGYSLPYEQY
NA TRBJ2-3 TRBV3-1/TRBV3-2 ASTPEGIDTQY